This record concerns one T cell receptor (beta chain) sequence. Unique molecular identifiers were used to barcode this TCRbeta library. TCRdb recomputed calls from the PCR reads with MiXCR, one row per CDR3 protein. The repertoire holds 700,000 or so distinct CDR3 sequences, around 14% seen once, with 0.79% in the top ten. The CDR3 sequence is 16 residues long. The germline gives CDR1 DFQATT, CDR2 SNEGSKA (reference sequence). The V end was cut by 0 bases, the J end by 1 base, with 15 bases between. The data were taken from a study of T-cell reconstitution after alpha-beta-depleted transplantation in children.

The chain joins TRBV20-1 to TRBJ1-1; D not certain. This sequence was found in a girl aged 2 to 10 with congenital amegakaryocytic thrombocytopenia, due to receive a stem cell transplant. Source: PBMCs, taken before TCRalphabeta/CD19-depleted stem cell transplant. The CDR3 nucleotides read TGCAGTGCTAGAGATCTAGGTAGGGCTGGGAACACTGAAGCTTTCTTT. Amino acid sequence: CSARDLGRAGNTEAFF.